These 31 T cell receptor beta chains came from one sample sequenced in a study of beta chain features in type 1 diabetes (dated by TCRdb to 2016 to 2019). Library method: the immunoSEQ multiplex PCR assay. All of the isolated RNA was reverse transcribed with the High Capacity cDNA Reverse Transcription Kit, so expressed TCRB transcripts were sequenced. TCRdb's version of the immuneACCESS table is confined to in-frame rearrangements and falls short of the full clone set. An unresolved V gene accounts for under half of the shortfall where checked; the remainder is of unknown origin. Counted in this sample were about 130,000 clones; roughly a tenth of them appeared once. The top ten clonotypes cover around 0.68% of the sample. The sample taken for sequencing was central memory CD4+ T cells from blood. These receptor sequences come from a man aged 18 to 30 in good health.

This sequence joins TRBV5-6 and TRBJ2-1; 9 bases align to TRBD1. The CDR3 sequence is 17 residues long. The junction had 10 bases not matched to a gene; V was cut back by 0 bases and J by 6 bases. Germline V gene data show CDR1 as SGHDT and CDR2 as YYEEEE. CDR3 in DNA: TGTGCCAGCAGCTTGGTGCCGACAGGGGGAGTAGCCAATGAGCAGTTCTTC. Protein product: CASSLVPTGGVANEQFF.

This clone was counted many times. The V call is TRBV11-2, the J call TRBJ2-7; maybe TRBD2 (5 bases). V lost 5 bases and J 3 bases, leaving 17 bases between the germline ends. The CDR3 length is 15 residues. Germline CDR1 SGHAT, CDR2 FQNNGV. The chain's CDR3 is CASSPPHLRGYEQYF. The DNA of the CDR3 is TGTGCCAGCAGCCCCCCACACCTTCGGGGCTACGAGCAGTACTTC.

V gene TRBV30 combines with J gene TRBJ1-2; 7 bases line up with TRBD1. Looked up from germline, CDR1 is GTSNPN and CDR2 is SVGIG (reference sequence). The CDR3 loop spans 15 amino acids. Trimming at V came to 4 bases and at J to 2 bases, leaving 10 bases not matched to a gene. The CDR3 reads CAWIRQGESNYGYTF. CDR3 coding DNA: TGTGCCTGGATCAGACAGGGAGAATCGAACTATGGCTACACCTTC.

There are a few counts of this clone. This chain links TRBV4-2 with TRBJ2-7; a weak D match, TRBD1 (5 bases). Looked up from germline, CDR1 is LGHNA and CDR2 is YNFKEQ. The V gene lost 0 bases and the J gene lost 1 base, with 13 bases spanning the gap. This CDR3 has 16 amino acids. The CDR3 DNA reads as TGTGCCAGCAGCCAAGAGCTAGGAGACAGTTCCTACGAGCAGTACTTC. This gives the protein CASSQELGDSSYEQYF.

The chain recombines TRBV4-3 with TRBJ1-5; a weak D match, TRBD1 (6 bases). V was shortened by 4 bases and J by 7 bases, with 11 bases between the two germline ends. The germline gives CDR1 LGHNA, CDR2 YSLEER. The CDR3 loop spans 13 amino acids. CDR3 loop: CASSPQQGQPQHF. The CDR3 DNA sequence: TGCGCCAGCAGCCCTCAACAGGGACAGCCCCAGCATTTT.

The chain carries TRBV2 and TRBJ2-1; a weak D match, TRBD1 (7 bases). CDR3 size: 15 residues. Germline V gene data show CDR1 as SNHLY and CDR2 as FYNNEI. V lost 0 bases and J 8 bases, leaving 14 bases between the germline ends. The CDR3 DNA reads as TGTGCCAGCAGTGAAGCGCAGCAGGGGGGAGATGAGCAGTTCTTC. It yields the protein CASSEAQQGGDEQFF. Combining the CDR3 with reference TRBV2 and TRBJ2-1 gives the whole variable domain EPEVTQTPSHQVTQMGQEVILRCVPISNHLYFYWYRQILGQKVEFLVSFYNNEISEKSEIFDDQFSVERPDGSNFTLKIRSTKLEDSAMYFCASSEAQQGGDEQFFGPGTRLTVL.

The sample holds a few counts of this clone. This chain links TRBV6-6 with TRBJ2-3; no clear D gene. The V end lost 4 bases, the J end lost 8 bases, and 10 bases lay between the germline ends. The germline gives CDR1 MNHNY, CDR2 SVGAGI (reference sequence). The CDR3 extends over 12 amino acids. The CDR3 spells CASSSAATTQYF. DNA for the CDR3: TGTGCCAGCAGTTCCGCGGCGACTACGCAGTATTTT.

This clone came up a few times. The chain uses TRBV27 and TRBJ2-7; D may be TRBD1 (6 bases). The CDR3 runs to 14 residues. Germline V lookup: CDR1 MNHEY, CDR2 SMNVEV (reference sequence). Deletions cut 8 bases from V and 2 bases from J, with 16 bases between. The CDR3 protein is CASVSLKGAYEQYF. The CDR3 nucleotides are TGTGCCAGCGTAAGCCTAAAGGGGGCCTACGAGCAGTACTTC.

This clone was picked up a small number of times. The V gene is TRBV7-7, the J gene TRBJ2-2; D is ambiguous. This CDR3 has 14 residues. The V end lost 5 bases, the J end lost 6 bases, and 13 bases lay between the germline ends. Germline V gives CDR1 SSHAT, CDR2 FNYEAQ (reference sequence). CDR3 nucleotide sequence: TGTGCCAGCAGCCGAGAGTGGGCGTCCGGGGAGCTGTTTTTT. Translated, it gives CASSREWASGELFF. The complete variable domain, with remaining parts taken from reference TRBV7-7 and TRBJ2-2, reads GAGVSQSPRYKVTKRGQDVTLRCDPISSHATLYWYQQALGQGPEFLTYFNYEAQPDKSGLPSDRFSAERPEGSISTLTIQRTEQRDSAMYRCASSREWASGELFFGEGSRLTVL.

This clone was seen only a few times. The genes are TRBV9 and TRBJ2-3, with 10 bases aligning to TRBD2. The trim removed 1 base at V and 4 bases at J, leaving 6 bases unmatched. The CDR3 covers 16 residues. Per germline, CDR1 SGDLS and CDR2 YYNGEE. The CDR3 DNA follows: TGTGCCAGCAGCGTACCCAGCGGGGGGGTATCAGATACGCAGTATTTT. This encodes CASSVPSGGVSDTQYF.

This sequence joins TRBV6-1 and TRBJ2-3; 10 bases agree with TRBD1. The CDR3 has 17 amino acids. Germline loops: CDR1 MNHNS, CDR2 SASEGT. V trimming: 2 bases; J trimming: 3 bases; junction bases outside the gene matches: 8. The CDR3 loop is CASSERGQGFDTDTQYF. The CDR3 DNA follows: TGTGCCAGCAGTGAAAGGGGACAGGGGTTTGATACAGATACGCAGTATTTT.

This clone occurred many times. The rearrangement joins TRBV15 to TRBJ2-6; D is undetermined. The CDR3 sequence is 16 residues long. From germline, CDR1 is LNHNV and CDR2 YYDKDF (reference sequence). V shed 1 base and J shed 1 base, with 8 bases lying between them. CDR3 DNA: TGTGCCACCAGCAGAGGCGATCCATCTGGGGCCAACGTCCTGACTTTC. Protein product: CATSRGDPSGANVLTF.

The rearrangement joins TRBV7-8 to TRBJ1-3, with a tentative D call TRBD1 (6 bases). The V end lost 1 base, the J end lost 7 bases, and 14 bases lay between the germline ends. The CDR3 is made up of 15 amino acids. Germline CDR1 reads SGHVS; CDR2 reads FQNEAQ. CDR3 amino acids: CASSLGGGRGNTIYF. DNA for the CDR3: TGTGCCAGCAGCTTAGGTGGGGGAAGGGGGAACACCATATATTTT.

This clone was detected ten times or more. The V call is TRBV7-2, the J call TRBJ2-6; possibly TRBD1 for D (5 bases). Germline CDR1 reads SGHTA; CDR2 reads FQGNSA. This CDR3 contains 16 residues. V was pared by 5 bases and J by 2 bases, with 13 bases between. The CDR3 loop reads CASSLGHNPGANVLTF. CDR3 DNA sequence: TGTGCCAGCAGCCTTGGACACAACCCTGGGGCCAACGTCCTGACTTTC.

This clone has just a few counts. V is TRBV4-3 and J is TRBJ2-3, with D tentatively TRBD1 (7 bases). Germline lookup yields CDR1 LGHNA and CDR2 YSLEER. Trimming took off 4 bases at V and 3 bases at J, with 23 bases between the two ends. This CDR3 is built from 18 residues. The CDR3 protein is CASSLGPARGRRTDTQYF. The CDR3 bases are TGCGCCAGCAGCCTAGGACCCGCCAGGGGGAGGAGGACAGATACGCAGTATTTT.

The chain links TRBV7-2 to TRBJ2-3, with D possibly TRBD2 on 5 matching bases. The CDR3 has 16 residues. The germline V gene encodes CDR1 SGHTA and CDR2 FQGNSA. V was pared by 5 bases and J by 2 bases, with 17 bases between. CDR3 region: CASSKRPHGNTDTQYF. The CDR3 DNA follows: TGTGCCAGCAGCAAGCGGCCTCACGGGAACACAGATACGCAGTATTTT.

The chain is built from TRBV7-2 and TRBJ2-4; possible D gene TRBD2, 6 bases. The germline V and J ends were trimmed by 1 base and 8 bases, with 12 bases remaining between them. This CDR3 is built from 14 residues. Germline V gene sequence: CDR1 SGHTA, CDR2 FQGNSA. The CDR3 DNA sequence: TGTGCCAGCAGCTTAGGGTCAGGGAGGCACATTCAGTACTTC. Translation: CASSLGSGRHIQYF.

The gene calls are TRBV5-4 and TRBJ2-2; D perhaps matches TRBD2 (6 bases). V was trimmed by 4 bases and J by 9 bases, leaving 13 bases between them. Germline V gene lookup returns CDR1 SGHNT and CDR2 YYREEE (reference sequence). The CDR3 sequence is 13 residues long. CDR3 nucleotides: TGTGCCAGCAGCCACGGGGGATTCAGGGAGCTGTTTTTT. Translating gives CASSHGGFRELFF. The whole variable domain, filled in from reference TRBV5-4 and TRBJ2-2, reads ETGVTQSPTHLIKTRGQQVTLRCSSQSGHNTVSWYQQALGQGPQFIFQYYREEENGRGNFPPRFSGLQFPNYSSELNVNALELDDSALYLCASSHGGFRELFFGEGSRLTVL.

The chain uses TRBV7-8 and TRBJ2-2; tentative D call: TRBD1 (6 bases). The CDR3 extends over 14 amino acids. In germline, CDR1 is SGHVS, CDR2 FQNEAQ. V lost 5 bases, J lost 4 bases, and 11 bases lay in between. The chain's CDR3 is CASSPQGFTGELFF. CDR3 DNA sequence: TGTGCCAGCAGCCCACAGGGTTTCACCGGGGAGCTGTTTTTT.

This clone was detected only a few times. This chain uses TRBV7-8 with TRBJ1-2; the match to TRBD1 covers 8 bases. The CDR3 runs to 15 residues. CDR1 is SGHVS, CDR2 FQNEAQ, per germline. The V segment lost 5 bases and the J segment 3 bases; nucleotides outside the gene matches: 8. CDR3 sequence: CASSPEVDRDYGYTF. CDR3 DNA: TGTGCCAGCAGCCCAGAGGTGGACAGGGACTATGGCTACACCTTC.

This chain joins TRBV7-9 and TRBJ2-3, with D maybe TRBD2 (6 bases). Germline CDR1 SEHNR, CDR2 FQNEAQ (reference sequence). The V and J ends lost 2 bases and 9 bases respectively, with 15 bases between them. The CDR3 is made up of 14 amino acids. CDR3 nucleotide sequence: TGTGCCAGCAGCTTACTGCATGGGGGGTTAACGCAGTATTTT. Residues: CASSLLHGGLTQYF.

This clone was counted only a few times. The gene calls are TRBV4-1 and TRBJ1-6, with 11 bases aligning to TRBD1. J gave up 8 bases and V 4 bases, and 4 bases lay outside the gene matches. The germline gives CDR1 MGHRA, CDR2 YSYEKL. The CDR3 sequence is 15 residues long. Here the CDR3 reads CASSLGQGAHSPLHF. For the CDR3, the DNA is TGCGCCAGCAGCCTCGGACAGGGGGCGCATTCACCCCTCCACTTT.

J is TRBJ1-4 and V is TRBV7-8; no reliable D call. CDR1 SGHVS and CDR2 FQNEAQ come from the germline V gene. This CDR3 contains 15 residues. Trimming took 0 bases from V and 4 from J, leaving 9 bases between them. The CDR3 region is CASSLAAQDNEKLFF. The CDR3 DNA reads TGTGCCAGCAGCTTAGCGGCTCAGGATAATGAAAAACTGTTTTTT.

The chain recombines TRBV18 with TRBJ1-2, with D maybe TRBD1 (5 bases). The V end lost 2 bases, the J end lost 3 bases, and 13 bases lay between the germline ends. Germline V gene data show CDR1 as KGHSH and CDR2 as LQKENI. CDR3 length: 15 residues. The CDR3: CASSPWQGPDYGYTF. CDR3 bases: TGTGCCAGCTCACCATGGCAGGGTCCCGACTATGGCTACACCTTC.

This clone was observed a few times. The genes are TRBV20-1 and TRBJ2-7, with a weak D call TRBD1 (5 bases). This CDR3 contains 11 residues. Trimming pared 5 bases from V and 3 bases from J, leaving 8 bases between. Germline CDR1 is DFQATT and CDR2 is SNEGSKA (reference sequence). CDR3 DNA: TGCAGTGCTCCGGACAACTACGAGCAGTACTTC. Translating it yields CSAPDNYEQYF.

The chain employs TRBV4-1 and TRBJ1-1, with 7 bases that match TRBD1. Unmatched junction bases numbered 5, after V lost 5 bases and J lost 5 bases. Looked up from germline, CDR1 is MGHRA and CDR2 is YSYEKL. The CDR3 totals 13 residues. The CDR3 region is CASSGAGGTEAFF. The CDR3 nucleotides are TGCGCCAGCAGCGGGGCAGGGGGAACTGAAGCTTTCTTT.

This clone was recorded at least ten times. The chain has TRBV21-1 and TRBJ1-1. TRBV21-1 is recorded as a pseudogene. The CDR3 contains 12 residues. This CDR3 reads CASSTPPGEAFF. In DNA form, the CDR3 reads TGTGCCAGCAGCACCCCTCCGGGGGAAGCTTTCTTT.

The gene calls are TRBV5-4 and TRBJ1-4; 9 nucleotides match TRBD1. The V and J ends lost 4 bases and 4 bases, in that order; junction bases with no gene match: 5. This CDR3 contains 15 residues. Germline CDR1 SGHNT, CDR2 YYREEE (reference sequence). The CDR3 coding sequence is TGTGCCAGCAGCGAAAACAGGGGGCTTAATGAAAAACTGTTTTTT. This encodes CASSENRGLNEKLFF.

In its sample, this clone was seen a few times. The chain employs TRBV7-2 and TRBJ1-5; D may be TRBD1 (6 bases). There are 16 residues in the CDR3. Germline CDR1 SGHTA, CDR2 FQGNSA. V was pared by 1 base and J by 3 bases, with 13 bases between. The CDR3 sequence: CASSLDADRPNQPQHF. DNA for the CDR3: TGTGCCAGCAGCTTAGACGCAGACAGGCCCAATCAGCCCCAGCATTTT.

The chain combines TRBV25-1 with TRBJ1-3, with a tentative D call TRBD1 (6 bases). This CDR3 has 15 residues. From germline, CDR1 is MGHDK and CDR2 SYGVNS. The V end was cut by 4 bases, the J end by 0 bases, with 10 bases between. CDR3 in amino acids: CASSAWTVSGNTIYF. For the CDR3, the DNA is TGTGCCAGCAGTGCCTGGACAGTCTCTGGAAACACCATATATTTT.

V is TRBV9 and J is TRBJ2-5; D is undetermined. The end of the DNA is better explained by TRBJ2-7, so the J call may be wrong. This CDR3 is 15 amino acids long. Per germline, CDR1 SGDLS and CDR2 YYNGEE. The CDR3 protein is CASSVAQVPSYEQYF. CDR3 nucleotides: TGTGCCAGCAGCGTAGCGCAGGTCCCCTCCTACGAGCAGTACTTC.